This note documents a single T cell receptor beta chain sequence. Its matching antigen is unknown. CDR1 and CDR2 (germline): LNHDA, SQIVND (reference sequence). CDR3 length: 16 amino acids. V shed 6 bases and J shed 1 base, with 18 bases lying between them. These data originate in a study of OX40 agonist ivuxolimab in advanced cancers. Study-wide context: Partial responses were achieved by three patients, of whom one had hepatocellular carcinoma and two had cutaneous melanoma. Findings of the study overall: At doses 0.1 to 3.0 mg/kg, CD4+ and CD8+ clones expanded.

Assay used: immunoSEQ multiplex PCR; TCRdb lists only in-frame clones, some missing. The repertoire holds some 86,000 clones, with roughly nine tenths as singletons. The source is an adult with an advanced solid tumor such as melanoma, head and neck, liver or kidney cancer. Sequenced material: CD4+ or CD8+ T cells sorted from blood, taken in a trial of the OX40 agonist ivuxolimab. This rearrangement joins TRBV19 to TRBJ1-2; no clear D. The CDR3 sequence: CASRPPRRPSNYGYTF. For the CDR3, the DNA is TGTGCCAGTAGACCTCCTCGACGGCCCAGTAACTATGGCTACACCTTC.